The 14 T cell receptor beta chains in this list originate from one sample, sequenced in a study of T cells after yellow fever vaccination. TCRdb ran MiXCR on the 5' RACE reads and lists one entry per CDR3 protein. Of approximately 10,000 distinct CDR3 sequences in the sample, roughly 6% were seen once. The material sequenced was PBMCs, either bulk or a sorted T-cell subset (CD4+, CD8+, memory, or dextramer-sorted; not recorded which), taken on the day of the yellow fever booster vaccination. These receptors were taken from a man in his thirties or forties who received the YFV17D yellow fever vaccine.

This clonotype was picked up many times. The chain has TRBV20-1 and TRBJ2-5; D unresolved. The germline CDR1 and CDR2 sequences are DFQATT and SNEGSKA (reference sequence). V was clipped by 0 bases and J by 6 bases, with 14 bases between them. There are 14 residues in the CDR3. DNA for the CDR3: TGCAGTGCTAGAGAGCCTTCTAGTGGAAAGACCCAGTACTTC. This gives the protein CSAREPSSGKTQYF.

This clonotype was observed at least ten times. The V and J genes are TRBV4-1 and TRBJ2-7; D is possibly TRBD2 (6 bases). The germline V gene encodes CDR1 MGHRA and CDR2 YSYEKL. The CDR3 runs 14 residues. V gave up 0 bases and J gave up 4 bases, with 10 bases separating them. The CDR3 coding sequence is TGCGCCAGCAGCCAAGAATCACGGGAGTACGAGCAGTACTTC. Residues: CASSQESREYEQYF.

The chain employs TRBV28 and TRBJ2-5; D may match TRBD1 or TRBD2 (5 bases each). Per the germline V gene, CDR1 is MDHEN and CDR2 is SYDVKM. The CDR3 runs 15 residues. The V gene lost 5 bases and the J gene lost 4 bases, with 17 bases spanning the gap. For the CDR3, the DNA is TGTGCCAGCAGTCCAAGCCGAGGGGTAGCAGAGACCCAGTACTTC. Protein sequence: CASSPSRGVAETQYF.

This clonotype was detected many times. The J gene is TRBJ2-7, the V gene TRBV3-1; D unresolved. This CDR3 is built from 14 residues. V lost 3 bases and J 0 bases, leaving 9 bases between the germline ends. Germline V CDR1 and CDR2: LGHDT, YNNKEL (reference sequence). The CDR3 DNA reads as TGTGCCAGCAGCCATAGGGATAGCTCCTACGAGCAGTACTTC. As protein: CASSHRDSSYEQYF.

This clonotype was recorded many times. CDR3 residues: CASSPNERNEQFF. CDR3 DNA sequence: TGTGCCAGCAGCCCCAACGAGAGGAATGAGCAGTTCTTC. The chain couples TRBV5-4 to TRBJ2-1; D call uncertain. Deletions cut 4 bases from V and 7 bases from J, with 12 bases between. CDR1 SGHNT and CDR2 YYREEE come from the germline V gene (reference sequence). This CDR3 has 13 amino acids.

This clonotype came up many times. The rearrangement uses TRBV9 and TRBJ2-1, with 7 bases fitting TRBD1. CDR3 length equals 19 residues. Germline V gives CDR1 SGDLS, CDR2 YYNGEE. V lost 3 bases to trimming and J lost 2 bases; unmatched junction nucleotides: 17. This CDR3 reads CASSARTGDYVTAYNEQFF. In DNA, the CDR3 is TGTGCCAGCAGCGCCCGCACAGGGGATTATGTGACCGCCTACAATGAGCAGTTCTTC.

In this sample, this clonotype turned up many times. The chain combines TRBV20-1 with TRBJ2-3; 11 positions match TRBD2. The CDR3 covers 18 residues. Looked up from germline, CDR1 is DFQATT and CDR2 is SNEGSKA (reference sequence). With V trimmed by 0 bases and J by 8 bases, 16 bases remained unmatched. The CDR3 nucleotides are TGCAGTGCTAGAGAATGGGCTAGCGGGAGGAGGGCGGCGGGTACGCAGTATTTT. This encodes CSAREWASGRRAAGTQYF.

This clonotype was counted at least ten times. The chain carries TRBV4-3 and TRBJ1-2; tentative D call: TRBD1 (5 bases). CDR3 size: 14 residues. V was pared by 0 bases and J by 7 bases, with 12 bases between. In germline, CDR1 is LGHNA, CDR2 YSLEER. The CDR3 loop is CASSQDWGVAGYTF. CDR3 DNA: TGCGCCAGCAGCCAAGATTGGGGGGTGGCTGGCTACACCTTC.

In this sample, this clonotype is medium-sized (0.01 to 0.1%). V is TRBV19 and J is TRBJ2-2, with D possibly being TRBD2 (6 bases). Trimming removed 5 bases at V and 5 bases at J, with 15 bases between. Germline CDR1 reads LNHDA; CDR2 reads SQIVND (reference sequence). This CDR3 is 15 amino acids long. The CDR3 DNA follows: TGTGCCAGTAGTTTTGGGCCGGAGGGGACCGGGGAGCTGTTTTTT. It translates to CASSFGPEGTGELFF.

Sample share makes this clonotype medium-sized. The chain's CDR3 is CASSRGLAGETQYF. The CDR3, as DNA: TGTGCCAGCAGCCGAGGACTAGCGGGGGAGACCCAGTACTTC. The V and J genes are TRBV6-5 and TRBJ2-5; 12 bases fit TRBD2. The germline V gene has CDR1 MNHEY and CDR2 SVGAGI. V lost 6 bases and J lost 5; bases outside the gene matches: 4. This CDR3 comprises 14 residues.

In this sample, this clonotype turned up many times. CDR3 protein: CSVEWLAGGEQFF. The CDR3 DNA reads as TGCAGCGTTGAATGGCTAGCGGGAGGTGAGCAGTTCTTC. V and J are TRBV29-1 and TRBJ2-1, with TRBD2 matching over 11 bases. CDR3 length: 13 amino acids. In germline, CDR1 is SQVTM, CDR2 ANQGSEA. The V and J ends lost 2 bases and 9 bases, in that order; junction bases with no gene match: 3.

This clonotype was seen a few times. This may be a read error, as it is one base from a much larger clone. This chain uses TRBV6-5 with TRBJ2-5; D unresolved. The V gene's germline CDR1 is MNHEY and CDR2 SVGAGI. Deletions cut 2 bases from V and 6 bases from J, with 13 bases between. CDR3 size: 14 residues. CDR3 coding DNA: TGTGCCAGCAGTTACAAAGAACTCGTCCAGACCCAGTACTTC. The encoded protein is CASSYKELVQTQYF.

With regard to this clonotype: At one end the junction does not follow the germline gene, possibly because of a read error. Here the CDR3 DNA reads TGTGACAGCAGCCAAGCCCTTGGGCTAGCGAACACCTACGAGCAGTACTTC. This sequence encodes CDSSQALGLANTYEQYF. V is TRBV3-1 and J is TRBJ2-7; maybe TRBD2 (6 bases). CDR1 and CDR2 (germline): LGHDT, YNNKEL (reference sequence). The length of the CDR3 is 17 residues.

By sample fraction, this clonotype is medium-sized. The chain combines TRBV29-1 with TRBJ2-1; TRBD1 matches at 7 bases. Germline lookup yields CDR1 SQVTM and CDR2 ANQGSEA. The CDR3 is made up of 15 amino acids. V trimming: 6 bases; J trimming: 6 bases; junction bases outside the gene matches: 14. CDR3 coding DNA: TGCAGCGTGCGGAAACAGGGGACCCGACTCAATGAGCAGTTCTTC. Translating gives CSVRKQGTRLNEQFF.